The 27 T cell receptor beta chains below come from one sample, sequenced in a study of T cell repertoires in cytomegalovirus infection. TCRdb used MiXCR to reprocess the reads, holding one entry per CDR3 protein. The data hold approximately 290,000 distinct CDR3 sequences, with about a quarter observed a single time. Sequencing used PBMCs. Every receptor here comes from a human donor in good health (CMV status not recorded). Some clones in this sample may be carry-over from other donors' samples.

In this sample, this clonotype turned up a few times. This sequence joins TRBV2 and TRBJ2-2; no definite D call. Trimming stripped 6 bases from V and 4 bases from J, with 15 bases between. Germline V gene data show CDR1 as SNHLY and CDR2 as FYNNEI. This CDR3 region has 15 residues. The CDR3 reads CASRGEAAGTGELFF. CDR3 nucleotide sequence: TGTGCCAGCAGAGGAGAGGCGGCAGGCACCGGGGAGCTGTTTTTT.

The chain is built from TRBV28 and TRBJ2-1, with 10 bases matching TRBD2. J lost 8 bases, V lost 2 bases, and 15 bases had no gene match. The CDR3 runs to 18 residues. CDR1 and CDR2 (germline): MDHEN, SYDVKM. CDR3 in DNA: TGTGCCAGCAGTTTAGTTAGCGGGAGGATGGGGGCTGGAGATGAGCAGTTCTTC. This translates into CASSLVSGRMGAGDEQFF.

The rearrangement uses TRBV28 and TRBJ1-2; possibly TRBD1 for D (5 bases). The CDR3 is 13 residues long. Trimming left V 8 bases short and J 7 bases short, with 17 bases between. CDR1 is MDHEN, CDR2 SYDVKM, per germline. The CDR3 coding sequence is TGTGCCAGCCAGACTGGACATACTCCTGGCTACACCTTC. This sequence encodes CASQTGHTPGYTF.

Only a few counts were recorded for this clonotype. This rearrangement joins TRBV20-1 to TRBJ2-5; no reliable D call. Germline-derived CDR1 and CDR2 are DFQATT and SNEGSKA (reference sequence). CDR3 size: 11 residues. This CDR3 reads CSPGYGETQYF. For the CDR3, the DNA is TGCAGCCCGGGCTATGGAGAGACCCAGTACTTC.

V is TRBV20-1 and J is TRBJ2-7; TRBD2 matches 8 bases. This CDR3 has 15 residues. Germline assignment: CDR1 DFQATT and CDR2 SNEGSKA (reference sequence). Trimming removed 6 bases from V and 7 bases from J; junction bases left unmatched: 17. CDR3 residues: CSATKPGGRTGEQYF. The DNA for the CDR3 is TGCAGTGCCACAAAACCGGGGGGGCGCACGGGGGAGCAGTACTTC.

V and J are TRBV7-6 and TRBJ2-3; no clear D gene. V was shortened by 6 bases and J by 4 bases, with 14 bases between the two germline ends. The V gene's germline CDR1 is SGHVS and CDR2 FNYEAQ. The CDR3 has 14 amino acids. The CDR3 here is CASRKEPSADTQYF. The DNA of the CDR3 is TGTGCCAGCAGAAAGGAGCCTTCGGCAGATACGCAGTATTTT.

The table lists this clonotype with many counts. The genes are TRBV12-3 or TRBV12-4 and TRBJ2-1; 9 bases fit TRBD2. J lost 3 bases, V lost 6 bases, and 3 bases had no gene match. The CDR3 extends over 14 amino acids. The CDR3 reads CASSSGGSYNEQFF. The CDR3 DNA is TGTGCCAGCAGCAGCGGGGGGAGCTACAATGAGCAGTTCTTC.

There are many counts of this clonotype. This rearrangement joins TRBV2 to TRBJ1-5; the match to TRBD1 covers 9 bases. The CDR3 is 14 amino acids. Unmatched junction bases numbered 0, after V lost 4 bases and J lost 2 bases. Germline assignment: CDR1 SNHLY and CDR2 FYNNEI. This CDR3 reads CASSGTGGNQPQHF. CDR3 sequence (DNA): TGTGCCAGCAGTGGGACAGGGGGCAATCAGCCCCAGCATTTT.

This clonotype was detected once. The chain combines TRBV7-2 with TRBJ2-3; a possible D gene is TRBD1 (5 bases). The V and J ends lost 7 bases and 7 bases respectively, with 15 bases between them. Looked up from germline, CDR1 is SGHTA and CDR2 is FQGNSA. The CDR3 is 13 amino acids. CDR3 nucleotide sequence: TGTGCCAGCATGGGCCAGGGCGTAAATACGCAGTATTTT. It encodes CASMGQGVNTQYF.

This clonotype was seen at least ten times. V and J are TRBV7-8 and TRBJ1-6; 7 nucleotides line up with TRBD1. The CDR3 is 13 amino acids. V shed 7 bases, J shed 5 bases, and the junction held 2 bases outside the gene matches. CDR1 SGHVS and CDR2 FQNEAQ come from the germline V gene. This CDR3 is CASIGTDNSPLHF. The CDR3 region has the DNA TGTGCCAGCATTGGGACAGATAATTCACCCCTCCACTTT.

V is TRBV28 and J is TRBJ1-3; 7 bases are shared with TRBD1. Germline CDR1 is MDHEN and CDR2 is SYDVKM. The CDR3 contains 16 residues. The V gene end was trimmed by 1 base and the J gene end by 0 bases; junction bases not matched to a gene: 3. CDR3: CASSLSGQYSGNTIYF. Written as DNA, the CDR3 is TGTGCCAGCAGTTTATCGGGACAGTACTCTGGAAACACCATATATTTT.

This clonotype was seen at least ten times. The chain combines TRBV12-3 or TRBV12-4 with TRBJ1-6; D is unresolved. CDR3 length: 12 residues. V was cut by 2 bases and J by 10 bases, with 6 bases left in between. CDR3 residues: CASSLWSSPLHF. The CDR3 nucleotides read TGTGCCAGCAGTTTATGGTCGTCACCCCTCCACTTT.

V usage is TRBV7-9 and J usage is TRBJ2-7, with 8 bases matching TRBD1. Looked up from germline, CDR1 is SEHNR and CDR2 is FQNEAQ (reference sequence). Losses at the gene ends were 5 bases for V and 3 bases for J; bases not matched to a gene: 3. The CDR3 contains 13 residues. CDR3 region: CASSTGQGYEQYF. The CDR3 bases are TGTGCCAGCAGCACAGGACAGGGCTACGAGCAGTACTTC.

There are a few counts of this clonotype. The chain recombines TRBV27 with TRBJ2-7; D gene uncertain. The CDR3 loop spans 14 amino acids. The germline CDR1 and CDR2 sequences are MNHEY and SMNVEV (reference sequence). The V and J ends lost 8 bases and 4 bases respectively, with 18 bases between them. CDR3 nucleotides: TGTGCCAGCGGAGCCTTCGGCATGAGTTACGAGCAGTACTTC. It yields the protein CASGAFGMSYEQYF.

The chain couples TRBV20-1 to TRBJ1-3, with D unclear. Germline CDR1 is DFQATT and CDR2 is SNEGSKA (reference sequence). The V end was cut by 6 bases, the J end by 0 bases, with 12 bases between. CDR3 size: 14 residues. The CDR3 DNA is TGCAGTGCCCCCGACGGATTCTCTGGAAACACCATATATTTT. Its protein is CSAPDGFSGNTIYF.

V is TRBV30 and J is TRBJ2-7, with a tentative D call TRBD1 (5 bases). The CDR3 contains 14 residues. From germline, CDR1 is GTSNPN and CDR2 SVGIG (reference sequence). Deletions cut 3 bases from V and 0 bases from J, with 12 bases between. For the CDR3, the DNA is TGTGCCTGGAGATCTCAGGGAAGCTCCTACGAGCAGTACTTC. This translates into CAWRSQGSSYEQYF.

The sample holds many counts of this clonotype. The chain recombines TRBV7-3 with TRBJ2-1; D may be TRBD2 (6 bases). The CDR3 is 12 amino acids. V was clipped by 0 bases and J by 13 bases, with 10 bases between them. CDR1 and CDR2 from the germline V gene are SGHTA and FQGTGA. CDR3 DNA sequence: TGTGCCAGCAGCTTAACGGGGACTCGCCAGTTCTTC. This gives the protein CASSLTGTRQFF.

This clonotype showed up many times. The rearrangement links TRBV19 to TRBJ2-1; 7 nucleotides align to TRBD1. V lost 5 bases and J lost 2; bases outside the gene matches: 6. The CDR3 is made up of 15 amino acids. The germline CDR1 and CDR2 sequences are LNHDA and SQIVND (reference sequence). In nucleotides, the CDR3 is TGTGCCAGTAGTCTACAGGGGCTCGCCTACAATGAGCAGTTCTTC. Translation: CASSLQGLAYNEQFF.

This clonotype was seen more than once but under ten times. The V and J genes are TRBV9 and TRBJ2-3; D remains ambiguous. The CDR3 contains 15 residues. The V gene lost 0 bases and the J gene lost 0 bases, with 8 bases spanning the gap. Germline V gene data show CDR1 as SGDLS and CDR2 as YYNGEE. In nucleotides, the CDR3 is TGTGCCAGCAGCGTAGACCCACGTAGCACAGATACGCAGTATTTT. Translated, it gives CASSVDPRSTDTQYF.

This clonotype showed up just a few times. The rearrangement joins TRBV14 to TRBJ1-1; the D is unclear. Deletions cut 4 bases from V and 0 bases from J, with 12 bases between. Germline V CDR1 and CDR2: SGHDN, FVKESK. CDR3 length: 15 residues. The CDR3 region is CASSPRRQLNTEAFF. The CDR3 nucleotides are TGTGCCAGCAGCCCCCGAAGGCAGCTGAACACTGAAGCTTTCTTT. Filled out from reference TRBV14 and TRBJ1-1, the complete variable domain reads EAGVTQFPSHSVIEKGQTVTLRCDPISGHDNLYWYRRVMGKEIKFLLHFVKESKQDESGMPNNRFLAERTGGTYSTLKVQPAELEDSGVYFCASSPRRQLNTEAFFGQGTRLTVV.

V and J are TRBV28 and TRBJ2-3, with D unclear. CDR3 length equals 20 residues. Trimming cost V 3 bases and J 0 bases, with 25 bases left between them. Germline loops: CDR1 MDHEN, CDR2 SYDVKM. The CDR3 DNA reads as TGTGCCAGCAGTTTGTTTCCAGGCAGACAATCGGAGCCTAGCACAGATACGCAGTATTTT. Translating gives CASSLFPGRQSEPSTDTQYF.

The chain is built from TRBV12-3 or TRBV12-4 and TRBJ2-7, with 13 bases that match TRBD2. CDR3 length equals 15 residues. V shed 8 bases, J shed 1 base, and the junction held 5 bases outside the gene matches. CDR3 region: CASGRLAGGSYEQYF. CDR3 nucleotide sequence: TGTGCCAGCGGCCGACTAGCGGGAGGTTCCTACGAGCAGTACTTC.

This clonotype was counted once. The J gene is TRBJ2-4, the V gene TRBV29-1; 10 nucleotides align to TRBD2. Germline trimming cut 4 bases from V and 8 bases from J; bases unmatched to any gene: 8. This CDR3 contains 14 residues. Germline CDR1 is SQVTM and CDR2 is ANQGSEA. The DNA of the CDR3 is TGCAGCGTTGCCCAGTCTAGCGGGGGTGACATTCAGTACTTC. Protein sequence: CSVAQSSGGDIQYF.

This clonotype showed up many times. The J gene is TRBJ2-7, the V gene TRBV7-2, with D perhaps matching TRBD1 (6 bases). The CDR3 length is 15 residues. V lost 4 bases and J 0 bases, leaving 13 bases between the germline ends. CDR1 is SGHTA, CDR2 FQGNSA, per germline. In nucleotides, the CDR3 is TGTGCCAGCAGCTCCAGGGGCGTCTCCTCCTACGAGCAGTACTTC. It codes for CASSSRGVSSYEQYF.

V gene TRBV10-3 combines with J gene TRBJ2-7; 11 nucleotides match TRBD1. The length of the CDR3 is 17 residues. V trimming: 6 bases; J trimming: 3 bases; junction bases outside the gene matches: 13. The germline CDR1 and CDR2 sequences are ENHRY and SYGVKD. The CDR3 protein is CAIRDPLGQGAGYEQYF. DNA of the CDR3: TGTGCCATCAGGGACCCACTAGGACAGGGGGCAGGCTACGAGCAGTACTTC.

This clonotype came up many times. This chain links TRBV7-9 with TRBJ2-7; D is perhaps TRBD1 (5 bases). V was shortened by 5 bases and J by 6 bases, with 11 bases between the two germline ends. Germline CDR1 reads SEHNR; CDR2 reads FQNEAQ (reference sequence). The CDR3 sequence is 12 residues long. Written as DNA, the CDR3 is TGTGCCAGCAGCACCCTCCAGGGCGAGCAGTACTTC. Amino acid sequence: CASSTLQGEQYF.

In this sample, this clonotype turned up a few times. The chain is built from TRBV19 and TRBJ2-1; 11 positions match TRBD1. Trimming at V came to 5 bases and at J to 9 bases, leaving 9 bases not matched to a gene. There are 15 residues in the CDR3. Per germline, CDR1 LNHDA and CDR2 SQIVND (reference sequence). DNA of the CDR3: TGTGCCAGTAGTCTTTCTCGGACAGGGGGCACTGAGCAGTTCTTC. This sequence encodes CASSLSRTGGTEQFF.